Following are 20 T cell receptor beta chains from one sample sequenced in a study of blood T cell repertoires in COVID-19. TCRdb's table, derived via immunoSEQ multiplex PCR, lists solely in-frame clones and lacks some. The sample holds a few hundred thousand clones, around 90% seen once. Sequenced material: PBMCs or T cells enriched from blood (not recorded which). Receptors originate from a woman aged 40 to 50 who had been exposed to COVID-19.

The chain is built from TRBV6-5 and TRBJ1-5; tentatively, D is TRBD1 (6 bases). The CDR3 extends over 15 amino acids. Trimming shortened V by 5 bases and J by 0 bases, and 11 bases separated the two germline ends. CDR1 is MNHEY and CDR2 is SVGAGI in the germline V gene. In nucleotides, the CDR3 is TGTGCCAGCAGTCCGGGACACGTTAGCAATCAGCCCCAGCATTTT. It encodes CASSPGHVSNQPQHF.

This CDR3 reads CASSLSGGDGGANVLTF. The CDR3, as DNA: TGTGCCAGCAGTTTATCGGGGGGGGATGGTGGGGCCAACGTCCTGACTTTC. The rearrangement uses TRBV27 and TRBJ2-6; TRBD2 matches 7 bases. There are 17 residues in the CDR3. The germline V gene has CDR1 MNHEY and CDR2 SMNVEV (reference sequence). V trimming: 0 bases; J trimming: 3 bases; junction bases outside the gene matches: 5.

V is TRBV9 and J is TRBJ2-3, with 14 bases aligning to TRBD2. Germline trimming cut 4 bases from V and 4 bases from J; bases unmatched to any gene: 5. The germline CDR1 and CDR2 sequences are SGDLS and YYNGEE. The CDR3 runs to 16 residues. The CDR3 DNA reads TGTGCCAGCAGCCCGGGGACTAGCGGGAGCGCAGATACGCAGTATTTT. It translates to CASSPGTSGSADTQYF.

The rearrangement uses TRBV5-6 and TRBJ1-1; TRBD1 matches at 8 bases. This CDR3 is 12 amino acids long. V gave up 4 bases and J gave up 7 bases; unmatched junction bases: 3. Germline-derived CDR1 and CDR2 are SGHDT and YYEEEE. CDR3 DNA: TGTGCCAGCAGCATAGACAGGGGTGAAGCTTTCTTT. Residues: CASSIDRGEAFF.

The chain links TRBV12-5 to TRBJ1-4; a weak D match, TRBD1 (5 bases). The V and J ends lost 6 bases and 1 base respectively, with 9 bases between them. The CDR3 totals 14 residues. Per germline, CDR1 LGHNT and CDR2 FRNRAP. CDR3 in DNA: TGTGCTAGTGGACCAGGGTTAACTAATGAAAAACTGTTTTTT. Translated, it gives CASGPGLTNEKLFF.

The genes are TRBV3-1 (or the pseudogene TRBV3-2) and TRBJ2-2, with D possibly being TRBD1 (6 bases). From germline, CDR1 is LGHDT and CDR2 YNNKEL (reference sequence). Trimming took off 3 bases at V and 2 bases at J, with 13 bases between the two ends. The length of the CDR3 is 16 residues. The CDR3 DNA reads TGTGCCAGCAGCCAGGGACCGGGACACAACACCGGGGAGCTGTTTTTT. As protein: CASSQGPGHNTGELFF.

The gene calls are TRBV28 and TRBJ1-5, with TRBD1 identical over 7 bases. CDR1 is MDHEN and CDR2 is SYDVKM in the germline V gene. This CDR3 spans 15 amino acids. Germline trimming cut 0 bases from V and 2 bases from J; bases unmatched to any gene: 1. CDR3 protein: CASSLWQGGNQPQHF. Written as DNA, the CDR3 is TGTGCCAGCAGTTTATGGCAGGGGGGCAATCAGCCCCAGCATTTT.

The chain couples TRBV4-2 to TRBJ2-3, with 10 bases fitting TRBD2. V shed 5 bases and J 2 bases; nucleotides not matched to a gene: 10. The CDR3 runs to 17 residues. Per germline, CDR1 LGHNA and CDR2 YNFKEQ. The CDR3 nucleotides read TGTGCCAGCAGCGAAGGTGTACTAGCGGGGATCACAGATACGCAGTATTTT. Its translation: CASSEGVLAGITDTQYF.

The V gene is TRBV7-2, the J gene TRBJ1-5; D gene uncertain. Germline CDR1 and CDR2: SGHTA and FQGNSA. The CDR3 runs 14 residues. V was clipped by 1 base and J by 3 bases, with 7 bases between them. CDR3: CASSLGRVNQPQHF. The CDR3 DNA reads as TGTGCCAGCAGCTTAGGTCGGGTCAATCAGCCCCAGCATTTT.

The chain joins TRBV12-3 or TRBV12-4 to TRBJ1-6; the D is unclear. The CDR3 covers 13 residues. Between the trimmed V and J ends, which lost 10 bases and 2 bases, there was a span of 9 bases. CDR3 region: CATADTYNSPLHF. CDR3 nucleotides: TGTGCCACCGCGGATACCTATAATTCACCCCTCCACTTT.

The genes are TRBV7-8 and TRBJ2-3; 10 nucleotides agree with TRBD2. V dropped 2 bases and J dropped 5; count of bases not matched to a gene: 4. The CDR3 is 15 residues long. Germline loops: CDR1 SGHVS, CDR2 FQNEAQ. The CDR3 sequence: CASSLLAGAGDTQYF. The DNA of the CDR3 is TGTGCCAGCAGCTTACTAGCGGGGGCGGGAGATACGCAGTATTTT.

The chain links TRBV7-2 to TRBJ1-2; weak D call: TRBD1 (6 bases). The germline V gene has CDR1 SGHTA and CDR2 FQGNSA. V lost 5 bases and J lost 3, with 13 bases in between. The CDR3 covers 14 residues. CDR3 coding DNA: TGTGCCAGCAGCGGAGCGGGGGCACACTATGGCTACACCTTC. Protein: CASSGAGAHYGYTF.

The CDR3 here is CASSMEVTGELFF. CDR3 DNA: TGTGCCAGTAGTATGGAGGTGACCGGGGAGCTGTTTTTT. The chain has TRBV19 and TRBJ2-2; D is possibly TRBD2 (5 bases). V was cut by 3 bases and J by 5 bases, with 7 bases left in between. Germline loops: CDR1 LNHDA, CDR2 SQIVND (reference sequence). There are 13 residues in the CDR3.

The chain couples TRBV29-1 to TRBJ1-1; D not resolved. CDR1 SQVTM and CDR2 ANQGSEA come from the germline V gene. This CDR3 comprises 15 residues. The V end lost 0 bases, the J end lost 0 bases, and 11 bases lay between the germline ends. CDR3 region: CSVEDQRGLNTEAFF. The CDR3 bases are TGCAGCGTTGAAGATCAGCGAGGCTTGAACACTGAAGCTTTCTTT.

J is TRBJ2-7 and V is TRBV29-1, with TRBD1 matching over 10 bases. Losses at the gene ends were 5 bases for V and 2 bases for J; bases not matched to a gene: 12. Germline CDR1 reads SQVTM; CDR2 reads ANQGSEA. This CDR3 comprises 16 residues. The CDR3 nucleotides are TGCAGCGTTAACTATTTGGGGACAGGGGTAACCTACGAGCAGTACGTC. Translated, it gives CSVNYLGTGVTYEQYV.

This chain joins TRBV30 and TRBJ1-3; 7 bases fit TRBD1. Germline CDR1 reads GTSNPN; CDR2 reads SVGIG (reference sequence). This CDR3 has 18 amino acids. The V and J ends lost 7 bases and 4 bases, in that order; junction bases with no gene match: 22. The chain's CDR3 is CASNTRGDLSWGGNTIYF. Here the CDR3 DNA reads TGTGCCTCAAACACCAGGGGGGACCTTTCGTGGGGCGGAAACACCATATATTTT. The complete variable domain, with remaining parts taken from reference TRBV30 and TRBJ1-3, reads SQTIHQWPATLVQPVGSPLSLECTVEGTSNPNLYWYRQAAGRGLQLLFYSVGIGQISSEVPQNLSASRPQDRQFILSSKKLLLSDSGFYLCASNTRGDLSWGGNTIYFGEGSWLTVV.

The chain recombines TRBV9 with TRBJ2-7; 7 bases line up with TRBD2. The CDR3 length is 15 residues. The germline V gene encodes CDR1 SGDLS and CDR2 YYNGEE. After removal of 0 bases from V and 4 bases from J, the junction contained 7 bases not matched to a gene. The CDR3 protein is CASSVAPAGPYEQYF. For the CDR3, the DNA is TGTGCCAGCAGCGTAGCTCCAGCGGGGCCATACGAGCAGTACTTC.

V usage is TRBV2 and J usage is TRBJ1-6, with a tentative D call TRBD1 (6 bases). From germline, CDR1 is SNHLY and CDR2 FYNNEI. The CDR3 spans 17 residues. Trimming left V 5 bases short and J 3 bases short, with 17 bases between. CDR3: CASSSGTLTLYNSPLHF. The CDR3 region has the DNA TGTGCCAGCAGTTCCGGGACACTCACCCTCTATAATTCACCCCTCCACTTT.

The genes are TRBV4-1 and TRBJ1-3; D perhaps matches TRBD1 (5 bases). V was shortened by 3 bases and J by 7 bases, with 19 bases between the two germline ends. Per germline, CDR1 MGHRA and CDR2 YSYEKL. The CDR3 loop spans 16 amino acids. In DNA form, the CDR3 reads TGCGCCAGCAGCCATGCTTTTAGGGGCAGGTGGAACACCATATATTTT. Its translation is CASSHAFRGRWNTIYF.

V gene TRBV5-1 combines with J gene TRBJ1-4; the match to TRBD1 covers 10 bases. CDR1 SGHRS and CDR2 YFSETQ come from the germline V gene. The trim removed 4 bases at V and 4 bases at J, leaving 4 bases unmatched. The CDR3 extends over 15 amino acids. The CDR3 DNA sequence: TGCGCCAGCAGCCGAGGGACAGGGGATAATGAAAAACTGTTTTTT. This encodes CASSRGTGDNEKLFF.